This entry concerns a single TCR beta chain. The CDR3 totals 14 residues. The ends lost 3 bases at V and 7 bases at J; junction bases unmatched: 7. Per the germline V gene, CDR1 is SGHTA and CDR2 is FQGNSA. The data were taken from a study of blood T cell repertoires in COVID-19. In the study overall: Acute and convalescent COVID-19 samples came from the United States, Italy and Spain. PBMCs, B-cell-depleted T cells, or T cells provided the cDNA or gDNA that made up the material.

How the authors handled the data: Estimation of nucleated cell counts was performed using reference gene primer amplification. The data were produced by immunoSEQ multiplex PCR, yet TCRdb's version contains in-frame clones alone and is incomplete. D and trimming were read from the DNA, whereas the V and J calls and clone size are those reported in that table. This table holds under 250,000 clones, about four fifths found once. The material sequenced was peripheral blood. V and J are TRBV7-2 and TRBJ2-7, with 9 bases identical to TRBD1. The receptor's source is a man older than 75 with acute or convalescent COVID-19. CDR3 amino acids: CASSLAGTGKEQYF. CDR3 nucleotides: TGTGCCAGCAGCTTGGCAGGGACAGGGAAGGAGCAGTACTTC.